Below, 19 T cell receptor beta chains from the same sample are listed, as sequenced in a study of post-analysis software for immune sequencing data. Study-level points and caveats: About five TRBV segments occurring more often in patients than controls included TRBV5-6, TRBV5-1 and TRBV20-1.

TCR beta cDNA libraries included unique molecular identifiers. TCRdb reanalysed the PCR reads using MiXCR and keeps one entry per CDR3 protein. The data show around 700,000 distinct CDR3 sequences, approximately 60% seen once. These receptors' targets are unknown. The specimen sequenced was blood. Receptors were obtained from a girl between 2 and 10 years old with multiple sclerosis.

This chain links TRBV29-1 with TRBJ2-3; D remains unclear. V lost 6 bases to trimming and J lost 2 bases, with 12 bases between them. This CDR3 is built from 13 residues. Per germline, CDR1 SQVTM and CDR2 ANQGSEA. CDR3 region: CSVGWTSTDTQYF. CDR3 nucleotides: TGCAGCGTCGGCTGGACCTCCACAGATACGCAGTATTTT.

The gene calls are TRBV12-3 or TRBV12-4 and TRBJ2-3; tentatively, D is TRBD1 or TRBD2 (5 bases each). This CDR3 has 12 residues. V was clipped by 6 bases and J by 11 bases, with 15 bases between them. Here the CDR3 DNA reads TGTGCCAGCAGCGGGACGCCGGTGCTGCAGTATTTT. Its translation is CASSGTPVLQYF.

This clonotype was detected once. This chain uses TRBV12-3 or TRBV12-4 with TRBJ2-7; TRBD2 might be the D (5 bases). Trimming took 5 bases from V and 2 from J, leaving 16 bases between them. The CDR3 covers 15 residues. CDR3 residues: CASSPAAGLPYEQYF. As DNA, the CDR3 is TGTGCCAGCAGTCCAGCAGCTGGACTGCCCTACGAGCAGTACTTC.

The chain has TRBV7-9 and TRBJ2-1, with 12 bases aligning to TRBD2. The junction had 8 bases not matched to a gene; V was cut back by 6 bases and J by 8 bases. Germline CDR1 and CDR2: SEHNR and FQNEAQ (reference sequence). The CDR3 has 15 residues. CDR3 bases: TGTGCCAGCAGACCTACTAGCGGGAGGCTCGATGAGCAGTTCTTC. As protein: CASRPTSGRLDEQFF.

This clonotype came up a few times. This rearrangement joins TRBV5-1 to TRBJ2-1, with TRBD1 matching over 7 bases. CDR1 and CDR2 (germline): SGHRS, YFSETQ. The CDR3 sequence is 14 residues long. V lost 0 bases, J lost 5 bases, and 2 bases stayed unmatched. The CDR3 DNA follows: TGCGCCAGCAGCTTGGGGGGGACAGACAATGAGCAGTTCTTC. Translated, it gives CASSLGGTDNEQFF.

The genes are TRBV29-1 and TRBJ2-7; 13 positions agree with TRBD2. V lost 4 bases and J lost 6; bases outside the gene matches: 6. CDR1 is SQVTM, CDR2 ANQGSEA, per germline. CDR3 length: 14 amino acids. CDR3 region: CSVAGLAGVGEQYF. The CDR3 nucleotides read TGCAGCGTTGCCGGACTAGCGGGAGTCGGCGAGCAGTACTTC.

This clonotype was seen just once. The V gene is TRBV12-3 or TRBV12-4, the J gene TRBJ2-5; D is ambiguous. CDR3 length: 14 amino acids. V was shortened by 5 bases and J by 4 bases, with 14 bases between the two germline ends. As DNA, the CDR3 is TGTGCCAGCAGTCCCGGACGGAGAAGAGAGACCCAGTACTTC. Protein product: CASSPGRRRETQYF.

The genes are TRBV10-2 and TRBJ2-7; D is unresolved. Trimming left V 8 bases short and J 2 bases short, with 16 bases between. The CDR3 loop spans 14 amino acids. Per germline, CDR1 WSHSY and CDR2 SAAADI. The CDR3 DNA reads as TGCGCCAGCTCTCGGTCACTTACTACCTACGAGCAGTACTTC. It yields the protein CASSRSLTTYEQYF.

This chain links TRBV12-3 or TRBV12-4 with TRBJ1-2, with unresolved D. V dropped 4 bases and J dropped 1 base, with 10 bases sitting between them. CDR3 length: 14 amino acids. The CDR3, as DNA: TGTGCCAGCAGTTCCGACGGACGTAACTATGGCTACACCTTC. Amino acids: CASSSDGRNYGYTF.

The CDR3 here is CASSPASGGRSNEQFF. The CDR3 DNA sequence: TGCGCCAGCAGCCCCGCTAGCGGGGGCCGATCCAATGAGCAGTTCTTC. This rearrangement joins TRBV4-3 to TRBJ2-1; 10 bases agree with TRBD2. V lost 4 bases to trimming and J lost 6 bases; unmatched junction nucleotides: 9. The CDR3 contains 16 residues. Germline V gives CDR1 LGHNA, CDR2 YSLEER.

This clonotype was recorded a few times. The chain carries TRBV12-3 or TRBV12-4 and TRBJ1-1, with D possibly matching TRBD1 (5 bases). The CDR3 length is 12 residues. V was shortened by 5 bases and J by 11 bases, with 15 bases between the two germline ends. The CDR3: CASSGTFNMAFF. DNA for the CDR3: TGTGCCAGCAGTGGGACGTTTAACATGGCTTTCTTT.

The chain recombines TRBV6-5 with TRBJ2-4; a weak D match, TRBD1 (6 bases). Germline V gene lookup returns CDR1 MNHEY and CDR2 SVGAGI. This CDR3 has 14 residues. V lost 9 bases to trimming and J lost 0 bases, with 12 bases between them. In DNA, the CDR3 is TGTGCCAGTGGACCAGGGGTAGCCAAAAACATTCAGTACTTC. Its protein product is CASGPGVAKNIQYF.

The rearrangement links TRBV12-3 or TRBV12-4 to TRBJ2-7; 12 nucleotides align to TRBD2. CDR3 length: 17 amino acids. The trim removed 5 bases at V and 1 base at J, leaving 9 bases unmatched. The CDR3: CASSPRPTSGSSYEQYF. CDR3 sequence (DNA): TGTGCCAGCAGTCCCAGGCCGACTAGCGGGAGTTCCTACGAGCAGTACTTC.

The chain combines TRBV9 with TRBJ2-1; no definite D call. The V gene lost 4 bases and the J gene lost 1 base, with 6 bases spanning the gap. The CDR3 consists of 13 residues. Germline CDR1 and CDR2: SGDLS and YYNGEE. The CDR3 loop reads CASSHGSYNEQFF. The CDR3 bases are TGTGCCAGCAGCCACGGGTCCTACAATGAGCAGTTCTTC.

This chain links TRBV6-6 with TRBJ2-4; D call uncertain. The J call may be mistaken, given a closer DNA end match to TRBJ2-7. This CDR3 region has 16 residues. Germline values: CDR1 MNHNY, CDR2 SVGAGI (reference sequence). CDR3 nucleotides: TGTGCCAGCAGTTTGGGTGTAGGAACTTCAATAGACGAGCAGTACTTC. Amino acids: CASSLGVGTSIDEQYF.

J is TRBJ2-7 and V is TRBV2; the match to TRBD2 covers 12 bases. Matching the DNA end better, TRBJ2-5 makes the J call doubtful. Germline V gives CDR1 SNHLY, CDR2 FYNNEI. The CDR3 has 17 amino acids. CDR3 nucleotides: TGTGCCAGCAGTGAAGCGCGACTAGCGGGAGTTGGAGAGACCCAGTACTTC. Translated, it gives CASSEARLAGVGETQYF.

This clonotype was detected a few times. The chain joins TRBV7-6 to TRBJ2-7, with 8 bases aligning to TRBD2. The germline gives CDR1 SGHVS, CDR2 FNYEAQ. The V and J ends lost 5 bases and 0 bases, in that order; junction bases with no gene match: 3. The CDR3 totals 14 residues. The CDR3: CASSRLASSYEQYF. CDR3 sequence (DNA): TGTGCCAGCAGCCGACTAGCGAGCTCCTACGAGCAGTACTTC.

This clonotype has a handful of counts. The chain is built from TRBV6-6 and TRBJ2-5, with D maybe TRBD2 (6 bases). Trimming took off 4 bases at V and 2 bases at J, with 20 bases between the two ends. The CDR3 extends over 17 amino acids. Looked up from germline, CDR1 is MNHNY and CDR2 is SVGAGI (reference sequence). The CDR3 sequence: CASSSSQRDLVQETQYF. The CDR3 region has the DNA TGTGCCAGCAGTTCCTCTCAAAGGGACTTAGTACAAGAGACCCAGTACTTC.

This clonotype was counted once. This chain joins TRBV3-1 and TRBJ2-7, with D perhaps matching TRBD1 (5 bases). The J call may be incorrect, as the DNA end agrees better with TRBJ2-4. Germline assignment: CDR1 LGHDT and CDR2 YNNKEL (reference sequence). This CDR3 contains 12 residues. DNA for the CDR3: TGTGCCAGCAGCCAAGATGGGGCCATTCAGTACTTC. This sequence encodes CASSQDGAIQYF.